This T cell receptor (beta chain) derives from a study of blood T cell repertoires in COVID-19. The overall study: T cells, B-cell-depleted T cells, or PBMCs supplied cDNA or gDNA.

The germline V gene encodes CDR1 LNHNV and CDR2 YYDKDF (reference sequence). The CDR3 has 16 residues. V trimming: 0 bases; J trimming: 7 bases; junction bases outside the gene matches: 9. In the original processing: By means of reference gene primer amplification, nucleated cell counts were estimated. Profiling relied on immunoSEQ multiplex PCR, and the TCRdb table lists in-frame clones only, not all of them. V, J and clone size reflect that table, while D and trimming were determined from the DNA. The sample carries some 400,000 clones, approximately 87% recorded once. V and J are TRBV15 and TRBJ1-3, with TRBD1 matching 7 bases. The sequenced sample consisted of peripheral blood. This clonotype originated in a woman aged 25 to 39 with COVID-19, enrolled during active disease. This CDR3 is CATSRDEGASWNTIYF. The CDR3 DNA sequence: TGTGCCACCAGCAGAGATGAGGGGGCCTCTTGGAACACCATATATTTT. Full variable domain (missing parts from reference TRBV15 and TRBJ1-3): DAMVIQNPRYQVTQFGKPVTLSCSQTLNHNVMYWYQQKSSQAPKLLFHYYDKDFNNEADTPDNFQSRRPNTSFCFLDIRSPGLGDTAMYLCATSRDEGASWNTIYFGEGSWLTVV.